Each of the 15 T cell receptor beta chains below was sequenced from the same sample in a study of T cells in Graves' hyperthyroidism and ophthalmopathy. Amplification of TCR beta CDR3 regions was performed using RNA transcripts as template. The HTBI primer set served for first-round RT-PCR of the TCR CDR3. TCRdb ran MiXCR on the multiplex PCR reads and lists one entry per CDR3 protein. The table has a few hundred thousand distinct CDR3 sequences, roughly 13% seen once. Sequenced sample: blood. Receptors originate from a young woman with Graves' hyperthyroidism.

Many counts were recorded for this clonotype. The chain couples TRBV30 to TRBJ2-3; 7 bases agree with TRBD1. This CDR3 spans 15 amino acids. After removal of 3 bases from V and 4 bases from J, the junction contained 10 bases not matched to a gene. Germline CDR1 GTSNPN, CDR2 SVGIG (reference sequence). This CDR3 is CAWSIPRGLADTQYF. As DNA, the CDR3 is TGTGCCTGGAGCATCCCGAGGGGGCTCGCAGATACGCAGTATTTT.

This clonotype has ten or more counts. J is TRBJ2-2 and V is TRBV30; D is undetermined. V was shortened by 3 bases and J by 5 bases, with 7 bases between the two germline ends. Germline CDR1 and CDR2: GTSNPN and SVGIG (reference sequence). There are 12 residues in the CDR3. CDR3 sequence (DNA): TGTGCCTGGAGGGGGTGGACCGGGGAGCTGTTTTTT. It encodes CAWRGWTGELFF.

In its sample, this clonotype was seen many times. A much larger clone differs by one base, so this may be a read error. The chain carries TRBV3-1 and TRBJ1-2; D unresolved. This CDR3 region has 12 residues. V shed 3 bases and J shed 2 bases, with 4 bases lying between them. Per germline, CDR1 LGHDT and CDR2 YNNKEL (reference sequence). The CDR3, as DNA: TGTGCCAGCAGCCAGGGGAACTATGGCTACACCTTC. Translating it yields CASSQGNYGYTF.

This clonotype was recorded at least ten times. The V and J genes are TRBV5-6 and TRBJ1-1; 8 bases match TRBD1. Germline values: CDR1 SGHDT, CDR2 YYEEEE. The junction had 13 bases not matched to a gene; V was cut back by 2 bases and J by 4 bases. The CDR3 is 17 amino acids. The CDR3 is CASSLKGGETGATEAFF. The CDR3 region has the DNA TGTGCCAGCAGCTTAAAAGGCGGGGAGACAGGGGCCACTGAAGCTTTCTTT.

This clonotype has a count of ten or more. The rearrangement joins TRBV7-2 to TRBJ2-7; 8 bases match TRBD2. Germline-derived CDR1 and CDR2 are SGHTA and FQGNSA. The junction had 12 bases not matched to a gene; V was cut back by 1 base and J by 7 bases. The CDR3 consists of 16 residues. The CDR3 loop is CASSLGAGAGAGEQYF. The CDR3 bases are TGTGCCAGCAGCTTAGGGGCTGGAGCGGGAGCGGGAGAGCAGTACTTC.

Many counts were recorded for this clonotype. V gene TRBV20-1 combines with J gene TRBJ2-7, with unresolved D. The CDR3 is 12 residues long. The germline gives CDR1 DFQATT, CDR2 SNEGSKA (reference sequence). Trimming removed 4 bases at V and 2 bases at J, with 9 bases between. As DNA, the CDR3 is TGCAGTGCTATTATCCTCACCTACGAGCAGTACTTC. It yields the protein CSAIILTYEQYF.

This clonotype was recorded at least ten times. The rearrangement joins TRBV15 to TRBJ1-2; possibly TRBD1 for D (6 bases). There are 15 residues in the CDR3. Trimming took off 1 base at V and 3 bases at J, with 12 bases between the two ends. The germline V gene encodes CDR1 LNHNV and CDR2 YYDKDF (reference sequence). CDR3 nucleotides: TGTGCCACCAGCAGAGGGCAGGGGATTGACTATGGCTACACCTTC. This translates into CATSRGQGIDYGYTF.

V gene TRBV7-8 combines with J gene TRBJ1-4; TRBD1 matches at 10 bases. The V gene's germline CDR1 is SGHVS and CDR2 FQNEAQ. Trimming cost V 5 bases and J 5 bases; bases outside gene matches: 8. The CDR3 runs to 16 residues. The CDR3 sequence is CASSTHPGQGNEKLFF. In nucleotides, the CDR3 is TGTGCCAGCAGCACCCATCCGGGACAGGGGAATGAAAAACTGTTTTTT. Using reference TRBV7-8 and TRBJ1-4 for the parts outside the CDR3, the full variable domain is GAGVSQSPRYKVAKRGQDVALRCDPISGHVSLFWYQQALGQGPEFLTYFQNEAQLDKSGLPSDRFFAERPEGSVSTLKIQRTQQEDSAVYLCASSTHPGQGNEKLFFGSGTQLSVL.

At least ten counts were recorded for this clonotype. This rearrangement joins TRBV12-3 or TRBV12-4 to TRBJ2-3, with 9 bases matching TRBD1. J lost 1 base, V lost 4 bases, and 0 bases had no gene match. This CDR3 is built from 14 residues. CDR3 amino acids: CASSWTGGTDTQYF. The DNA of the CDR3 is TGTGCCAGCAGTTGGACAGGGGGCACAGATACGCAGTATTTT.

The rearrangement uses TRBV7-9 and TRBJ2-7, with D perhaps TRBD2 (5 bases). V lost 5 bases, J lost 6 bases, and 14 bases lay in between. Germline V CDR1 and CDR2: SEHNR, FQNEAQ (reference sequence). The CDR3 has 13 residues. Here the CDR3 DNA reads TGTGCCAGCAGCAACCACGGAGGCCTCGAGCAGTACTTC. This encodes CASSNHGGLEQYF.

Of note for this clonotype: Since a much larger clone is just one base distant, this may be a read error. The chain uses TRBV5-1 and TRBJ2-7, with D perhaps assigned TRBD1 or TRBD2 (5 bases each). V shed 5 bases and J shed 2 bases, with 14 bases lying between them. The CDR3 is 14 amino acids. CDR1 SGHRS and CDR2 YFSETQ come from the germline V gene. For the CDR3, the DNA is TGCGCCAGCAGACTTAGGGACGACCCCTACGAGCAGTACTTC. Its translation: CASRLRDDPYEQYF.

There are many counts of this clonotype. The CDR3 here is CASSESPGKREPTYNEQFF. The CDR3 DNA follows: TGCGCCAGCAGTGAGAGTCCAGGGAAGCGGGAGCCAACCTACAATGAGCAGTTCTTC. This chain joins TRBV10-1 and TRBJ2-1, with 8 bases matching TRBD2. Germline CDR1 and CDR2: WNHNN and SYGVQD (reference sequence). Unmatched junction bases numbered 14, after V lost 2 bases and J lost 2 bases. The CDR3 totals 19 residues.

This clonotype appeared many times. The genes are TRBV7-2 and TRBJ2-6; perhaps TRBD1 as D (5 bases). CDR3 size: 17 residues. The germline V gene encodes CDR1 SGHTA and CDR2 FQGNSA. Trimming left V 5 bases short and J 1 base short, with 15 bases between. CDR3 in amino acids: CASSLRPGSSGANVLTF. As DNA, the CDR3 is TGTGCCAGCAGCCTGCGACCAGGGTCGTCTGGGGCCAACGTCCTGACTTTC.

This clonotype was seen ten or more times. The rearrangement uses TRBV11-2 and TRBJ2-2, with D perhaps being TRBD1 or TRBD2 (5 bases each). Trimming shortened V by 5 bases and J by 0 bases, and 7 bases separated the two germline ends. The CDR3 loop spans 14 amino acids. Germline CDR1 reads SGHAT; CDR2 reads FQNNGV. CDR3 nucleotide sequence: TGTGCCAGCAGCACGGGACCGAACACCGGGGAGCTGTTTTTT. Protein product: CASSTGPNTGELFF.

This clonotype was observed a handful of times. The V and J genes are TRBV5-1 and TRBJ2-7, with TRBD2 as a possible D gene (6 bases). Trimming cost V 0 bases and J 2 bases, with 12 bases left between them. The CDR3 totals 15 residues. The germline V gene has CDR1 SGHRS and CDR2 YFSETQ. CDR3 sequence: CASSLGEVAPYEQYF. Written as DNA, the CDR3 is TGCGCCAGCAGCTTGGGGGAGGTCGCCCCCTACGAGCAGTACTTC.